Listed here is a single T cell receptor (beta chain). Its antigen is unidentified. This sample stems from a study of shared clonotypes between healthy human individuals. Study information: A few men and a couple of women, aged 18 to 49, were donors. General study findings and limits: Larger richness was generally estimated for naive than memory subsets.

CDR3 size: 14 residues. Trimming took 4 bases from V and 2 from J; bases not matched to a gene: 3. In germline, CDR1 is SGHKS, CDR2 YYEKEE (reference sequence). Splitting of CD4+ cells produced CD45RA+ naive and CD45RA-negative memory subsets. In the original processing: Junction-only immunoSEQ data arrived without quality scores, meaning filtering differed. Profiled with immunoSEQ multiplex PCR; TCRdb holds only in-frame clones, not every one. V, J and clone size are those of that table, while D and trimming were read from the DNA. In the table there are nearly 750,000 clones, roughly two thirds of which are singletons.

The gene calls are TRBV5-5 and TRBJ2-7, with 10 nucleotides matching TRBD2. The TCR originated in a woman aged 25 to 39 in good health. Sequenced material: memory CD4+ T cells sorted from blood. Described subset: CD45RA-negative fraction. The CDR3 region has the DNA TGTGCCAGCAGCCAGGGACTAGCGACCTACGAGCAGTACTTC. This gives the protein CASSQGLATYEQYF.